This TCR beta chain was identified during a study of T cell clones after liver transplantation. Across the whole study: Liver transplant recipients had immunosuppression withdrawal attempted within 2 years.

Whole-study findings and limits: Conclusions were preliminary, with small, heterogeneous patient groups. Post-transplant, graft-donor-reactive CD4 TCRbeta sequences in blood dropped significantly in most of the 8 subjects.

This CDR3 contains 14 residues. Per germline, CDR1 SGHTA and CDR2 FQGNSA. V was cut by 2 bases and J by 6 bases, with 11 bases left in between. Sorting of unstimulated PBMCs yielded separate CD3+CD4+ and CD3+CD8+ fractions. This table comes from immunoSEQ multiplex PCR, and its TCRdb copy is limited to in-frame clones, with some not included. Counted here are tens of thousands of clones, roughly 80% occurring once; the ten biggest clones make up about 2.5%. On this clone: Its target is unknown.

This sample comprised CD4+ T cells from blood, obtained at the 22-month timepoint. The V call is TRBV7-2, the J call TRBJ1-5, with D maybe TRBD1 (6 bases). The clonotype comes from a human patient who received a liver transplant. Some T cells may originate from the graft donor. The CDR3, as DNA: TGTGCCAGCAGCTTATTCAGGGGAAGTCAGCCCCAGCATTTT. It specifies CASSLFRGSQPQHF.